The 30 T cell receptor beta chains below were found in one sample sequenced in a study of cytomegalovirus exposure and HLA in healthy donors. Both 60 Vbeta primers and 13 Jbeta primers went into the PCR. The assay was immunoSEQ multiplex PCR, and TCRdb's table has in-frame clones only and misses some. The sample shows approximately 150,000 clones, less than 10% of them seen only once. Sequenced: PBMCs. All receptors come from a male donor in good health and CMV-seronegative.

The gene calls are TRBV5-1 and TRBJ2-7; 12 nucleotides line up with TRBD2. Losses at the gene ends were 5 bases for V and 5 bases for J; bases not matched to a gene: 8. This CDR3 has 15 amino acids. Germline CDR1 SGHRS, CDR2 YFSETQ. CDR3 amino acids: CASSPPSGRVDEQYF. DNA for the CDR3: TGCGCCAGCAGTCCTCCTAGCGGGAGGGTGGACGAGCAGTACTTC.

DNA for the CDR3: TGTGCCAGCATCACAGGGCCGGGTGGCTACACCTTC. Its protein product is CASITGPGGYTF. The V gene is TRBV28, the J gene TRBJ1-2, with a weak D call TRBD1 (6 bases). The V end was cut by 7 bases, the J end by 7 bases, with 13 bases between. CDR1 MDHEN and CDR2 SYDVKM come from the germline V gene. The CDR3 has 12 amino acids.

This clone was picked up a small number of times. The rearrangement uses TRBV7-2 and TRBJ2-7; TRBD1 might be the D (6 bases). The V and J ends lost 1 base and 0 bases respectively, with 10 bases between them. CDR1 SGHTA and CDR2 FQGNSA come from the germline V gene. The CDR3 runs to 15 residues. The CDR3 DNA sequence: TGTGCCAGCAGCTTAGTTCTAGGGGGCTCCTACGAGCAGTACTTC. Its translation: CASSLVLGGSYEQYF. Looking up the rest from reference TRBV7-2 and TRBJ2-7 gives the full variable domain: GAGVSQSPSNKVTEKGKDVELRCDPISGHTALYWYRQSLGQGLEFLIYFQGNSAPDKSGLPSDRFSAERTGGSVSTLTIQRTQQEDSAVYLCASSLVLGGSYEQYFGPGTRLTVT.

The V and J genes are TRBV5-1 and TRBJ2-3; no clear D. CDR3 length equals 14 residues. Germline values: CDR1 SGHRS, CDR2 YFSETQ. V gave up 2 bases and J gave up 7 bases, with 14 bases separating them. The CDR3 protein is CASSFSNSENTQYF. CDR3 DNA sequence: TGCGCCAGCAGCTTCAGTAACTCGGAGAATACGCAGTATTTT. Full variable domain (outside the CDR3, taken from reference TRBV5-1 and TRBJ2-3): KAGVTQTPRYLIKTRGQQVTLSCSPISGHRSVSWYQQTPGQGLQFLFEYFSETQRNKGNFPGRFSGRQFSNSRSEMNVSTLELGDSALYLCASSFSNSENTQYFGPGTRLTVL.

A note on this clone: This specimen includes other DNA sequences encoding the same CDR3. The V and J genes are TRBV19 and TRBJ2-1, with 9 nucleotides matching TRBD2. This CDR3 is 15 amino acids long. With V trimmed by 2 bases and J by 6 bases, 5 bases remained unmatched. The germline CDR1 and CDR2 sequences are LNHDA and SQIVND (reference sequence). The CDR3 loop is CASSIIAGVRNEQFF. CDR3 in DNA: TGTGCCAGTAGTATAATAGCGGGGGTCCGCAATGAGCAGTTCTTC.

The chain is built from TRBV6-1 and TRBJ2-7; 9 nucleotides line up with TRBD1. The CDR3 covers 16 residues. The V and J ends lost 1 base and 1 base, in that order; junction bases with no gene match: 5. Looked up from germline, CDR1 is MNHNS and CDR2 is SASEGT. CDR3 loop: CASSEDGTGSSYEQYF. The CDR3 bases are TGTGCCAGCAGTGAAGATGGGACAGGGAGTTCCTACGAGCAGTACTTC.

The chain joins TRBV2 to TRBJ2-5; unclear D gene. The CDR3 runs to 15 residues. V was cut by 4 bases and J by 2 bases, with 14 bases left in between. Germline V CDR1 and CDR2: SNHLY, FYNNEI. CDR3 in DNA: TGTGCCAGCAGTGTACACGTGACACCTCAAGAGACCCAGTACTTC. This translates into CASSVHVTPQETQYF.

This clone has a handful of counts. This chain joins TRBV5-1 and TRBJ1-6; TRBD1 matches 8 bases. J lost 10 bases, V lost 4 bases, and 4 bases had no gene match. CDR3 length equals 13 residues. CDR1 is SGHRS, CDR2 YFSETQ, per germline. The CDR3 reads CASSEDRDSPLHF. For the CDR3, the DNA is TGCGCCAGCAGCGAGGACAGGGACTCACCCCTCCACTTT.

The J gene is TRBJ1-5, the V gene TRBV29-1; tentative D call: TRBD1 (5 bases). The germline V and J ends were trimmed by 7 bases and 3 bases, with 19 bases remaining between them. The CDR3 runs to 15 residues. The V gene's germline CDR1 is SQVTM and CDR2 ANQGSEA. The CDR3 bases are TGCAGCGCCCGCGTGGGGGGTTCAAACAATCAGCCCCAGCATTTT. It encodes CSARVGGSNNQPQHF.

This clone occurred a few times. This chain links TRBV28 with TRBJ2-7; 15 nucleotides align to TRBD2. J gave up 2 bases and V 8 bases, and 7 bases lay outside the gene matches. The germline CDR1 and CDR2 sequences are MDHEN and SYDVKM. The CDR3 runs 16 residues. CDR3 DNA: TGTGCCAGCGGGACTAGCGGGAGGAAAAACCCCTACGAGCAGTACTTC. It is translated as CASGTSGRKNPYEQYF. The variable domain in full, with the rest retrieved from reference TRBV28 and TRBJ2-7, is DVKVTQSSRYLVKRTGEKVFLECVQDMDHENMFWYRQDPGLGLRLIYFSYDVKMKEKGDIPEGYSVSREKKERFSLILESASTNQTSMYLCASGTSGRKNPYEQYFGPGTRLTVT.

This chain uses TRBV4-1 with TRBJ2-5, with D uncertain. The J call may be incorrect, as the DNA end agrees better with TRBJ2-7. Germline V gene sequence: CDR1 MGHRA, CDR2 YSYEKL. The CDR3 totals 14 residues. In DNA form, the CDR3 reads TGCGCCAGCAGCCAAGAGCGGTTACCCTACGAGCAGTACTTC. Translation gives CASSQERLPYEQYF.

The chain has TRBV6-5 and TRBJ1-1; weak D call: TRBD1 (6 bases). The length of the CDR3 is 14 residues. CDR1 is MNHEY and CDR2 is SVGAGI in the germline V gene. V was shortened by 5 bases and J by 1 base, with 11 bases between the two germline ends. CDR3 bases: TGTGCCAGCAGTCAGACAGGCGCGAACACTGAAGCTTTCTTT. Residues: CASSQTGANTEAFF.

This clone was counted between two and nine times. The chain employs TRBV7-2 and TRBJ2-4; TRBD2 matches at 12 bases. CDR1 is SGHTA and CDR2 is FQGNSA in the germline V gene. The junction had 5 bases not matched to a gene; V was cut back by 6 bases and J by 2 bases. CDR3 size: 16 residues. The CDR3 DNA reads TGTGCCAGCAGGCCTAGCGGGGGGGCAACCAAAAACATTCAGTACTTC. This codes for CASRPSGGATKNIQYF.

This clone was recorded a few times. This chain connects TRBV4-3 to TRBJ1-2, with D perhaps TRBD1 (5 bases). V lost 3 bases, J lost 4 bases, and 21 bases lay in between. Germline CDR1 and CDR2: LGHNA and YSLEER. The CDR3 runs 17 residues. CDR3 in DNA: TGCGCCAGCAGCCACTCAGGAGGAGGGGACGTTGCCTATGGCTACACCTTC. Translated: CASSHSGGGDVAYGYTF.

The J gene is TRBJ1-4, the V gene TRBV4-2; TRBD1 aligns across 9 bases. This CDR3 is 15 amino acids long. Germline assignment: CDR1 LGHNA and CDR2 YNFKEQ. V lost 3 bases, J lost 8 bases, and 7 bases stayed unmatched. In nucleotides, the CDR3 is TGTGCCAGCAGCCAGCCGGGACAGGGATGGGAAAAACTGTTTTTT. Amino acids: CASSQPGQGWEKLFF.

The rearrangement uses TRBV9 and TRBJ1-4, with 10 bases matching TRBD1. The germline CDR1 and CDR2 sequences are SGDLS and YYNGEE. The V segment lost 0 bases and the J segment 4 bases; nucleotides outside the gene matches: 0. This CDR3 has 15 amino acids. CDR3: CASSVGTGGNEKLFF. The CDR3 DNA is TGTGCCAGCAGCGTAGGGACAGGGGGTAATGAAAAACTGTTTTTT.

The rearrangement joins TRBV4-2 to TRBJ2-7, with 9 nucleotides matching TRBD1. The germline V gene has CDR1 LGHNA and CDR2 YNFKEQ. V trimming: 1 base; J trimming: 5 bases; junction bases outside the gene matches: 12. The CDR3 length is 17 residues. As DNA, the CDR3 is TGTGCCAGCAGCCAAGGGTCTGGGACAGGGAAAGCCCACGAGCAGTACTTC. Protein sequence: CASSQGSGTGKAHEQYF.

This clone was detected a few times. The rearrangement joins TRBV19 to TRBJ2-1, with a weak D call TRBD2 (6 bases). V was shortened by 2 bases and J by 5 bases, with 13 bases between the two germline ends. Germline V gives CDR1 LNHDA, CDR2 SQIVND (reference sequence). CDR3 size: 15 residues. CDR3 in amino acids: CASSIFGGANNEQFF. The CDR3, as DNA: TGTGCCAGTAGTATATTCGGCGGGGCCAACAATGAGCAGTTCTTC.

This clone was seen only a few times. The chain has TRBV7-9 and TRBJ2-2, with D possibly being TRBD2 (6 bases). The germline V gene has CDR1 SEHNR and CDR2 FQNEAQ (reference sequence). There are 15 residues in the CDR3. The germline V and J ends were trimmed by 2 bases and 4 bases, with 11 bases remaining between them. CDR3 loop: CASSLRGDSTGELFF. CDR3 nucleotide sequence: TGTGCCAGCAGCTTAAGAGGGGACTCCACCGGGGAGCTGTTTTTT.

This sequence joins TRBV7-9 and TRBJ1-6; 7 positions agree with TRBD1. This CDR3 region has 15 residues. V was clipped by 1 base and J by 7 bases; unmatched bases: 4. Germline V CDR1 and CDR2: SEHNR, FQNEAQ (reference sequence). CDR3 in DNA: TGTGCCAGCAGCTTAGTTTTGACAGGGAATTCACCCCTCCACTTT. Translating it yields CASSLVLTGNSPLHF.

This clone was seen a handful of times. The chain has TRBV9 and TRBJ2-5; 7 nucleotides line up with TRBD1. This CDR3 contains 13 residues. J lost 5 bases, V lost 4 bases, and 5 bases had no gene match. Germline CDR1 and CDR2: SGDLS and YYNGEE. The CDR3 DNA sequence: TGTGCCAGCAGCATGGGACAGACGGAGACCCAGTACTTC. Its translation: CASSMGQTETQYF.

This chain joins TRBV7-9 and TRBJ1-2; the D gene is possibly TRBD1 (5 bases). This CDR3 region has 14 residues. The germline gives CDR1 SEHNR, CDR2 FQNEAQ (reference sequence). V was pared by 1 base and J by 4 bases, with 10 bases between. The CDR3 loop is CASSLVSGLYGYTF. CDR3 DNA sequence: TGTGCCAGCAGCTTAGTGTCAGGGCTCTATGGCTACACCTTC.

The V gene is TRBV28, the J gene TRBJ2-5; 8 bases are shared with TRBD1. Judging by the DNA end, TRBJ2-7 fits better; the J call may be wrong. The length of the CDR3 is 14 residues. Germline CDR1 MDHEN, CDR2 SYDVKM. CDR3 amino acids: CASSFPGGNYEQYF. The CDR3 DNA reads as TGTGCCAGCAGTTTTCCAGGGGGCAATTACGAGCAGTACTTC.

This clone was recorded a few times. The rearrangement joins TRBV5-1 to TRBJ2-7; TRBD1 matches 8 bases. This CDR3 spans 14 amino acids. After removal of 4 bases from V and 3 bases from J, the junction contained 6 bases not matched to a gene. Germline assignment: CDR1 SGHRS and CDR2 YFSETQ. CDR3 nucleotides: TGCGCCAGCAGCCCTAGACAGGGGCGCTACGAGCAGTACTTC. This translates into CASSPRQGRYEQYF. Variable domain in full (rest from reference TRBV5-1 and TRBJ2-7): KAGVTQTPRYLIKTRGQQVTLSCSPISGHRSVSWYQQTPGQGLQFLFEYFSETQRNKGNFPGRFSGRQFSNSRSEMNVSTLELGDSALYLCASSPRQGRYEQYFGPGTRLTVT.

The rearrangement links TRBV23-1 to TRBJ2-2, with 9 bases aligning to TRBD2. TRBV23-1 is an open reading frame, and its role is uncertain. V was pared by 4 bases and J by 1 base, with 22 bases of the junction left unmatched. The CDR3 length is 22 residues. Here the CDR3 reads CASSLGQLGREGRRGNTGELFF. CDR3 in DNA: TGCGCCAGCAGTCTGGGACAGCTCGGGCGGGAGGGCCGGCGAGGGAACACCGGGGAGCTGTTTTTT.

In its sample, this clone was seen a few times. The chain employs TRBV5-1 and TRBJ1-1; no reliable D call. The germline V gene has CDR1 SGHRS and CDR2 YFSETQ. The germline V and J ends were trimmed by 4 bases and 1 base, with 14 bases remaining between them. The CDR3 contains 15 residues. For the CDR3, the DNA is TGCGCCAGCAGCCACCCCCGGCAGCGGAACACTGAAGCTTTCTTT. This sequence encodes CASSHPRQRNTEAFF.

This clone was recorded a few times. The V call is TRBV5-1, the J call TRBJ2-3, with a tentative D call TRBD2 (6 bases). Germline CDR1 and CDR2: SGHRS and YFSETQ. The ends were cut back, 4 bases at V and 2 bases at J, with 14 bases in the middle. The CDR3 totals 15 residues. CDR3: CASSAGGSYTDTQYF. CDR3 coding DNA: TGCGCCAGCAGCGCAGGAGGGTCCTACACAGATACGCAGTATTTT.

The genes are TRBV7-9 and TRBJ1-1; D might be TRBD1 (5 bases). The CDR3 is 15 amino acids. V was pared by 3 bases and J by 4 bases, with 15 bases between. The germline V gene encodes CDR1 SEHNR and CDR2 FQNEAQ (reference sequence). The CDR3 is CASSFSRQSSTEAFF. The CDR3 nucleotides are TGTGCCAGCAGCTTTTCGCGACAGTCATCCACTGAAGCTTTCTTT.

The CDR3 region has the DNA TGTGCCAGCAGTTTACCAGGACAGGGGAGGAACGAGCAGTACTTC. Translating it yields CASSLPGQGRNEQYF. The chain recombines TRBV27 with TRBJ2-7, with 9 bases aligning to TRBD1. V dropped 2 bases and J dropped 5; count of bases not matched to a gene: 7. Germline V gives CDR1 MNHEY, CDR2 SMNVEV (reference sequence). CDR3 length: 15 residues.

In its sample, this clone was seen a few times. This chain uses TRBV2 with TRBJ2-3, with D tentatively TRBD2 (5 bases). The ends were cut back, 4 bases at V and 8 bases at J, with 13 bases in the middle. Germline-derived CDR1 and CDR2 are SNHLY and FYNNEI. This CDR3 contains 13 residues. The CDR3 loop reads CASSASPRGTQYF. CDR3 nucleotides: TGTGCCAGCAGTGCCAGCCCTCGGGGTACGCAGTATTTT.